The rows below give T cell receptor beta chains drawn from one sample of a study of PD-1 blockade in classical Hodgkin lymphoma. The data were produced by immunoSEQ multiplex PCR, yet TCRdb's version contains in-frame clones alone and is incomplete. The sample lists over 90,000 clones; nearly 90% were seen once. The material sequenced was peripheral blood mononuclear cells (PBMCs), taken before the second cycle of nivolumab. These receptors all come from a human donor with classical Hodgkin lymphoma. The CDR3 runs from the conserved cysteine through the conserved F or W. The D gene is left open where the match is weak. Clone size is stated in some rows and not others, as once, few, many or a class when expanded.

v_call	j_call	d_call	clone_size	cdr3_aa	cdr3_nt
TRBV6-1	TRBJ1-3	-	few	CASSDGVWENTIYF	TGTGCCAGCAGTGATGGGGTTTGGGAAAACACCATATATTTT
TRBV18	TRBJ2-1	TRBD1	once	CASSLGQGPYNEQFF	TGTGCCAGCTCACTTGGACAGGGCCCCTACAATGAGCAGTTCTTC
TRBV19	TRBJ1-5	TRBD1	-	CASSNQGGNQPQHF	TGTGCCAGTTCAAATCAGGGGGGCAATCAGCCCCAGCATTTT
TRBV27	TRBJ2-5	TRBD2	-	CASSLRGTESSGSPETQYF	TGTGCCAGCAGTTTAAGAGGGACGGAGTCTAGCGGGAGCCCGGAGACCCAGTACTTC
TRBV6-5	TRBJ1-5	-	-	CASSPDGSYQPQHF	TGTGCCAGCAGTCCCGATGGGTCATATCAGCCCCAGCATTTT
TRBV6-5	TRBJ1-2	-	-	CASSLTGEFSYTF	TGTGCCAGCAGTTTGACTGGCGAGTTTAGCTACACCTTC
TRBV19	TRBJ2-4	TRBD2	-	CASRRSREVKNIQYF	TGTGCCAGTAGAAGGAGCCGGGAGGTCAAAAACATTCAGTACTTC
TRBV7-9	TRBJ2-7	TRBD1	-	CASTRGTGVYEQYF	TGTGCCAGCACCCGCGGGACAGGGGTCTACGAGCAGTACTTC
TRBV7-8	TRBJ1-2	TRBD1	-	CASSLVQVGDSPYGYTF	TGTGCCAGCAGCTTAGTGCAGGTGGGGGACAGTCCCTATGGCTACACCTTC
TRBV2	TRBJ2-2	-	-	CASSEADQNTGELFF	TGTGCCAGCAGTGAAGCAGACCAGAACACCGGGGAGCTGTTTTTT
TRBV27	TRBJ1-6	-	few	CASGAGGFSPLHF	TGTGCCAGCGGCGCCGGGGGCTTTTCACCCCTCCACTTT
TRBV10-3	TRBJ2-6	-	-	CAISGSSGANVLTF	TGTGCCATCAGTGGGAGTTCTGGGGCCAACGTCCTGACTTTC
TRBV14	TRBJ2-3	-	-	CASSQGPSTDTQYF	TGTGCCAGCAGCCAGGGGCCATCTACAGATACGCAGTATTTT
TRBV27	TRBJ2-5	TRBD2	once	CASRDGLAGEETQYF	TGTGCCAGCAGAGACGGACTAGCGGGAGAAGAGACCCAGTACTTC
TRBV2	TRBJ2-7	-	-	CASRPTWGDEQYF	TGTGCCAGCAGGCCGACTTGGGGGGACGAGCAGTACTTC
TRBV7-6	TRBJ1-3	-	-	CASSRGDSGNTIYF	TGTGCCAGCAGCCGCGGAGACTCTGGAAACACCATATATTTT
TRBV4-1	TRBJ2-7	-	once	CASSQVPADYEQYF	TGCGCCAGCAGCCAAGTCCCTGCCGACTACGAGCAGTACTTC
TRBV11-2	TRBJ2-7	-	-	CASSLEVGPYEQYF	TGTGCCAGCAGCTTAGAGGTAGGGCCCTACGAGCAGTACTTC
TRBV27	TRBJ2-2	-	-	CASSPSIPGELFF	TGTGCCAGCAGCCCAAGTATTCCCGGGGAGCTGTTTTTT
TRBV4-1	TRBJ2-1	-	-	CASSQDVGTSSYNEQFF	TGCGCCAGCAGCCAAGATGTGGGTACGAGCTCCTACAATGAGCAGTTCTTC
TRBV7-9	TRBJ1-1	-	-	CASSPEGWVGGTEAFF	TGTGCCAGCAGCCCCGAGGGGTGGGTCGGGGGCACTGAAGCTTTCTTT
TRBV6-5	TRBJ1-4	-	once	CASSYAQGIGEKLFF	TGTGCCAGCAGTTACGCCCAGGGGATAGGTGAAAAACTGTTTTTT
TRBV6-6	TRBJ1-5	TRBD1	-	CASSYRGLGQPQHF	TGTGCCAGCAGTTACAGGGGGCTAGGTCAGCCCCAGCATTTT
TRBV28	TRBJ1-4	-	-	CASTLTLGTSSEKLFF	TGTGCCAGCACCCTAACTCTCGGGACGTCGAGTGAAAAACTGTTTTTT
TRBV7-4	TRBJ2-3	TRBD2	-	CASRPTSGGSGTDTQYF	TGTGCCAGCAGGCCAACTAGCGGGGGATCGGGCACAGATACGCAGTATTTT
TRBV7-9	TRBJ2-5	-	-	CASSLLETQYF	TGTGCCAGCAGCTTATTGGAGACCCAGTACTTC
TRBV28	TRBJ2-3	TRBD1	-	CASRTNHPQGAVTDTQYF	TGTGCCAGCAGGACAAATCACCCACAGGGGGCAGTCACAGATACGCAGTATTTT
TRBV7-6	TRBJ1-6	TRBD1	-	CASSLDRELGNSPLHF	TGTGCCAGCAGCCTAGACAGGGAACTTGGGAATTCACCCCTCCACTTT
TRBV19	TRBJ1-4	-	-	CASSIGWTNEKLFF	TGTGCCAGTAGTATCGGGTGGACTAATGAAAAACTGTTTTTT
TRBV29-1	TRBJ2-4	-	-	CSAPGRQSLAKNIQYF	TGCAGCGCCCCGGGCAGACAGTCTCTAGCCAAAAACATTCAGTACTTC
TRBV10-3	TRBJ2-5	TRBD2	-	CAARWLAGGRETQYF	TGTGCCGCCCGGTGGCTAGCGGGGGGGCGCGAGACCCAGTACTTC
TRBV5-1	TRBJ1-1	-	-	CASSFRERTLMNTEAFF	TGCGCCAGCAGCTTTAGGGAAAGGACACTAATGAACACTGAAGCTTTCTTT
TRBV5-1	TRBJ2-7	-	-	CASNHSVVRLSYEQYF	TGCGCCAGCAACCATAGCGTTGTACGCCTCTCCTACGAGCAGTACTTC
TRBV4-1	TRBJ2-7	TRBD1	-	CASSRDRRNYEQYF	TGCGCCAGCAGCCGGGACAGACGAAACTACGAGCAGTACTTC
TRBV4-1	TRBJ2-3	-	-	CASSLGQNTDTQYF	TGCGCCAGCAGCCTTGGACAGAACACAGATACGCAGTATTTT
TRBV10-2	TRBJ2-7	TRBD2	-	CASSESSGIYYEQYF	TGCGCCAGCAGTGAGTCTAGCGGGATTTACTACGAGCAGTACTTC
TRBV6-5	TRBJ2-2	-	once	CASSYSSTGELFF	TGTGCCAGCAGTTACTCTTCCACCGGGGAGCTGTTTTTT
TRBV27	TRBJ2-7	-	once	CASSLGPAYEQYF	TGTGCCAGCAGTTTGGGGCCAGCCTACGAGCAGTACTTC
TRBV27	TRBJ1-1	-	-	CASSFPFSEGHTEAFF	TGTGCCAGCAGTTTCCCGTTCAGCGAGGGGCACACTGAAGCTTTCTTT
TRBV6-1	TRBJ2-1	-	-	CASSEDWSRDGFF	TGTGCCAGCAGTGAAGATTGGTCCCGGGACGGGTTCTTC
TRBV28	TRBJ2-7	-	once	CASLHRSSYEQYF	TGTGCCAGCCTGCACAGGTCATCCTACGAGCAGTACTTC
TRBV6-1	TRBJ2-3	-	-	CASSLPQGHTDTQYF	TGTGCCAGCAGCCTTCCCCAGGGTCACACAGATACGCAGTATTTT
TRBV27	TRBJ1-1	-	-	CASSFGRDTEAFF	TGTGCCAGCAGTTTCGGCCGAGACACTGAAGCTTTCTTT
TRBV29-1	TRBJ2-2	-	few	CSVRLNTGELFF	TGCAGCGTTCGGCTTAACACCGGGGAGCTGTTTTTT
TRBV30	TRBJ1-2	TRBD1	-	CAWSGHGTVYGYTF	TGTGCCTGGAGTGGGCACGGGACAGTTTATGGCTACACCTTC
TRBV4-1	TRBJ1-1	-	-	CASSPNPGGTNTEAFF	TGCGCCAGCAGCCCCAATCCGGGGGGAACGAACACTGAAGCTTTCTTT
TRBV5-1	TRBJ2-1	TRBD2	-	CASRTSGGAGNEQFF	TGCGCCAGCCGGACTAGCGGGGGGGCGGGCAATGAGCAGTTCTTC
TRBV6-1	TRBJ2-1	-	-	CASSDGVFPYNEQFF	TGTGCCAGCAGTGATGGAGTGTTCCCCTACAATGAGCAGTTCTTC